One and the same sample provided the 9 T cell receptor beta chains below, sequenced in a study of shared clonotypes between healthy human individuals. Here immunoSEQ multiplex PCR was the method, and the copy in TCRdb shows in-frame clones only, minus some. The table lists under 600,000 clones, around 78% of them singletons, with 12% in the top ten. The specimen sequenced was PBMCs. These receptors were collected from a woman aged 40-49 years in good health. Some clones in this sample may be carry-over from other donors' samples.

This clone was detected ten times or more. At the DNA level, this CDR3 is encoded by other sequences in the same sample as well. The J gene is TRBJ2-3, the V gene TRBV27, with D tentatively TRBD1 (5 bases). Germline V gene lookup returns CDR1 MNHEY and CDR2 SMNVEV (reference sequence). V was shortened by 2 bases and J by 5 bases, with 14 bases between the two germline ends. The CDR3 loop spans 15 amino acids. The chain's CDR3 is CASSLGTGLGDTQYF. The DNA of the CDR3 is TGTGCCAGCAGTTTAGGAACAGGCCTGGGAGATACGCAGTATTTT.

The J gene is TRBJ2-3, the V gene TRBV7-7; maybe TRBD2 (5 bases). V was clipped by 5 bases and J by 9 bases, with 15 bases between them. Looked up from germline, CDR1 is SSHAT and CDR2 is FNYEAQ (reference sequence). The CDR3 sequence is 13 residues long. Here the CDR3 DNA reads TGTGCCAGCAGCCCGGACTCGAGCCAAACGCAGTATTTT. As protein: CASSPDSSQTQYF.

The V call is TRBV9, the J call TRBJ1-2; D unresolved. Germline lookup yields CDR1 SGDLS and CDR2 YYNGEE. The CDR3 covers 16 residues. The V and J ends lost 1 base and 6 bases respectively, with 19 bases between them. The chain's CDR3 is CASSVTQMPPPNGYTF. The CDR3 nucleotides read TGTGCCAGCAGCGTAACTCAGATGCCCCCCCCCAATGGCTACACCTTC.

This chain connects TRBV18 to TRBJ2-2, with D perhaps matching TRBD1 (5 bases). The V end was cut by 4 bases, the J end by 4 bases, with 10 bases between. Per germline, CDR1 KGHSH and CDR2 LQKENI. The CDR3 extends over 14 amino acids. The CDR3 loop is CASSRDTGTGELFF. In nucleotides, the CDR3 is TGTGCCAGCTCACGCGACACAGGCACCGGGGAGCTGTTTTTT.

A note on this clone: A much larger clone differs by one base, so this may be a read error. The chain combines TRBV2 with TRBJ1-3; possibly TRBD1 for D (5 bases). Germline CDR1 and CDR2: SNHLY and FYNNEI. The CDR3 has 14 residues. DNA of the CDR3: TGTGCCAGCAGCTCCGACAGCTCTGGAAACACCGTATATTTT. Protein sequence: CASSSDSSGNTVYF.

This rearrangement joins TRBV5-1 to TRBJ2-7, with TRBD1 identical over 11 bases. Germline CDR1 SGHRS, CDR2 YFSETQ. The CDR3 has 14 residues. V lost 3 bases and J lost 4; bases outside the gene matches: 3. This CDR3 is CASSWGQGEYEQYF. The DNA for the CDR3 is TGCGCCAGCAGCTGGGGACAGGGGGAGTACGAGCAGTACTTC.

Points on this clone: Other DNA sequences in this specimen translate into the identical CDR3. This chain joins TRBV11-3 and TRBJ2-1, with a possible D match to TRBD2 (5 bases). Looked up from germline, CDR1 is SGHNT and CDR2 is YENEEA. V was pared by 1 base and J by 0 bases, with 7 bases between. The CDR3 is 15 residues long. CDR3 nucleotide sequence: TGTGCCAGCAGCTTAGCTGCGGGCTCCTACAATGAGCAGTTCTTC. It yields the protein CASSLAAGSYNEQFF.

J is TRBJ2-7 and V is TRBV18; D perhaps matches TRBD2 (5 bases). Germline values: CDR1 KGHSH, CDR2 LQKENI. CDR3 size: 12 residues. V gave up 3 bases and J gave up 5 bases, with 8 bases separating them. As DNA, the CDR3 is TGTGCCAGCTCACCGGGAGCTAACGAGCAGTACTTC. Protein sequence: CASSPGANEQYF.

The V call is TRBV5-4, the J call TRBJ2-3; 12 bases are shared with TRBD2. From germline, CDR1 is SGHNT and CDR2 YYREEE (reference sequence). The CDR3 spans 15 residues. Trimming took 4 bases from V and 8 from J; bases not matched to a gene: 8. The CDR3 DNA reads TGTGCCAGCAGCGAAAGACTAGCGGGAGTGGGTACGCAGTATTTT. Amino acid sequence: CASSERLAGVGTQYF. Filled out from reference TRBV5-4 and TRBJ2-3, the complete variable domain reads ETGVTQSPTHLIKTRGQQVTLRCSSQSGHNTVSWYQQALGQGPQFIFQYYREEENGRGNFPPRFSGLQFPNYSSELNVNALELDDSALYLCASSERLAGVGTQYFGPGTRLTVL.